A single sample gave rise to the 15 T cell receptor beta chains below, sequenced in a study of blood T cells in healthy people across ages. It was with a sample-barcoded 5' primer and a J-beta primer mix that a second PCR of roughly 7 to 11 cycles was run. TCRdb analysed the 5' RACE reads with MiXCR anew, one entry per CDR3 protein. Altogether about 1.5 million distinct CDR3 sequences are present, 42% being singletons, with the ten largest covering approximately 7.9%. The sequenced sample was blood. The receptors stem from a woman aged 18-29 years in good health.

The chain uses TRBV6-6 and TRBJ2-2; weak D call: TRBD1 (5 bases). The ends were cut back, 4 bases at V and 0 bases at J, with 9 bases in the middle. The CDR3 spans 15 residues. Germline assignment: CDR1 MNHNY and CDR2 SVGAGI (reference sequence). The CDR3 is CASSSDSSNTGELFF. In DNA form, the CDR3 reads TGTGCCAGCAGTTCAGACAGTTCGAACACCGGGGAGCTGTTTTTT.

This clonotype came up many times. The rearrangement uses TRBV7-9 and TRBJ2-3; D is ambiguous. This CDR3 has 12 amino acids. V was clipped by 1 base and J by 5 bases, with 4 bases between them. The germline CDR1 and CDR2 sequences are SEHNR and FQNEAQ (reference sequence). The CDR3 reads CASSLVEDTQYF. CDR3 coding DNA: TGTGCCAGCAGCTTAGTAGAAGATACGCAGTATTTT.

This chain links TRBV20-1 with TRBJ2-1; 11 nucleotides match TRBD1. The CDR3 is made up of 15 amino acids. Germline CDR1 reads DFQATT; CDR2 reads SNEGSKA (reference sequence). The ends lost 1 base at V and 3 bases at J; junction bases unmatched: 2. DNA of the CDR3: TGCAGTGCTAGAGTGGGGACAGGGGGCTACAATGAGCAGTTCTTC. It encodes CSARVGTGGYNEQFF.

This chain uses TRBV7-9 with TRBJ2-1; D remains ambiguous. This CDR3 has 13 residues. Trimming cost V 5 bases and J 9 bases, with 14 bases left between them. Germline CDR1 reads SEHNR; CDR2 reads FQNEAQ (reference sequence). CDR3 in DNA: TGTGCCAGCAGCGATAGTAAGCGACCTGAGCAGTTCTTC. It encodes CASSDSKRPEQFF.

The rearrangement joins TRBV6-2 or TRBV6-3 to TRBJ2-1, with TRBD2 as a possible D gene (5 bases). Trimming cost V 4 bases and J 10 bases, with 23 bases left between them. This CDR3 has 16 residues. Looked up from germline, CDR1 is MNHEY and CDR2 is SVGEGT. In nucleotides, the CDR3 is TGTGCCAGCAGTTCCCTCCGTTTGCGAGAAAGGGAGGAGCAGTTCTTC. It specifies CASSSLRLREREEQFF.

The J gene is TRBJ2-3, the V gene TRBV15; weak D call: TRBD2 (5 bases). Germline loops: CDR1 LNHNV, CDR2 YYDKDF (reference sequence). V was trimmed by 1 base and J by 6 bases, leaving 14 bases between them. This CDR3 has 15 amino acids. The CDR3: CATSRAGRESDTQYF. The CDR3 DNA reads TGTGCCACCAGCAGAGCGGGAAGGGAGTCCGATACGCAGTATTTT.

This clonotype was counted at least ten times. One junction end disagrees with the germline gene, perhaps due to a read error. The V call is TRBV5-1, the J call TRBJ2-3; unclear D gene. The CDR3 runs 11 residues. Germline CDR1 SGHRS, CDR2 YFSETQ. The CDR3 coding sequence is TGTGCCAGCACTAACACAGATACGCAGTATTTT. It yields the protein CASTNTDTQYF.

The J gene is TRBJ2-5, the V gene TRBV7-9, with D perhaps matching TRBD2 (7 bases). The CDR3 spans 15 residues. With 1 base removed from V and 3 bases from J, the gap between germline ends came to 12 bases. Germline CDR1 is SEHNR and CDR2 is FQNEAQ (reference sequence). The DNA of the CDR3 is TGTGCCAGCAGCTTAGTAGGGGGGGTCGAAGAGACCCAGTACTTC. Residues: CASSLVGGVEETQYF.

The table lists this clonotype with a few counts. The chain employs TRBV25-1 and TRBJ1-1; possible D gene TRBD1, 5 bases. The CDR3 covers 13 residues. V lost 4 bases to trimming and J lost 4 bases, with 10 bases between them. From germline, CDR1 is MGHDK and CDR2 SYGVNS. CDR3 DNA sequence: TGTGCCAGCAGTGCCCTCGGGGGCACTGAAGCTTTCTTT. Translation gives CASSALGGTEAFF.

DNA of the CDR3: TGTGCCAGTAGTATTGGGGCCACTAACACTGAAGCTTTCTTT. This gives the protein CASSIGATNTEAFF. The gene calls are TRBV19 and TRBJ1-1, with D perhaps TRBD1 (5 bases). Deletions cut 3 bases from V and 2 bases from J, with 10 bases between. Per germline, CDR1 LNHDA and CDR2 SQIVND (reference sequence). This CDR3 is 14 amino acids long.

The chain recombines TRBV7-9 with TRBJ2-1; D remains ambiguous. Germline V gene lookup returns CDR1 SEHNR and CDR2 FQNEAQ (reference sequence). The CDR3 is 13 amino acids. The V gene lost 4 bases and the J gene lost 8 bases, with 12 bases spanning the gap. The CDR3: CASSSQVGHEQFF. CDR3 sequence (DNA): TGTGCCAGCAGCTCCCAGGTTGGACATGAGCAGTTCTTC.

To note about this clonotype: A much larger clonotype is one base distant, so this may be a read error. The V call is TRBV15, the J call TRBJ2-7, with 7 bases aligning to TRBD2. The J call may not be correct, given that the DNA end is closer to TRBJ2-5. The V gene's germline CDR1 is LNHNV and CDR2 YYDKDF (reference sequence). The CDR3 loop spans 15 amino acids. CDR3 DNA sequence: TGTACCACCAGCAGAGATTTTACGGGGGGACAGACCCAGTACTTC. Its translation is CTTSRDFTGGQTQYF.

In this sample, this clonotype turned up a few times. The genes are TRBV5-1 and TRBJ2-5; 9 bases map to TRBD2. Germline V gives CDR1 SGHRS, CDR2 YFSETQ. Trimming took 7 bases from V and 1 from J; bases not matched to a gene: 5. This CDR3 is 14 amino acids long. The CDR3: CASFIAGAQETQYF. CDR3 sequence (DNA): TGCGCCAGCTTTATAGCGGGGGCCCAAGAGACCCAGTACTTC.

Only a few counts were recorded for this clonotype. This chain uses TRBV5-1 with TRBJ2-7; 10 bases are a match to TRBD2. V trimming: 0 bases; J trimming: 3 bases; junction bases outside the gene matches: 3. The germline gives CDR1 SGHRS, CDR2 YFSETQ. The CDR3 spans 15 residues. The CDR3 DNA sequence: TGCGCCAGCAGCTTGGATGGACTAGCGGACTACGAGCAGTACTTC. Encoded protein: CASSLDGLADYEQYF.

The V call is TRBV10-3, the J call TRBJ2-3, with D uncertain. CDR3 size: 10 residues. CDR1 ENHRY and CDR2 SYGVKD come from the germline V gene. Trimming cost V 7 bases and J 5 bases, with 4 bases left between them. The CDR3 protein is CAIMEDTQYF. CDR3 DNA: TGTGCCATCATGGAAGATACGCAGTATTTT.